This T cell receptor (beta chain) was sequenced during a study of T cells in Graves' hyperthyroidism and ophthalmopathy. Study observations and caveats: With a median lead of approximately 6 months before onset, the model predicted ophthalmopathy.

For this clonotype: Its specificity is unknown.

Germline CDR1 MNHGY, CDR2 SVAAGI. V shed 5 bases and J shed 5 bases, with 18 bases lying between them. This CDR3 has 15 amino acids. Amplification of TCR beta CDR3 regions was performed using RNA transcripts as template. First-round RT-PCR targeting the TCR CDR3 was performed with the HTBI primer set. MiXCR, run by TCRdb on the multiplex PCR reads, gives a single entry per CDR3 protein. Of around 560,000 distinct CDR3 sequences listed, approximately 15% are singletons. Material for sequencing was blood. The TCR was taken from a woman younger than 35 with Graves' hyperthyroidism. The chain carries TRBV6-9 and TRBJ2-5; D might be TRBD1 (5 bases). The CDR3 sequence: CASSRNDSTQETQYF. The CDR3, as DNA: TGTGCCAGCAGTCGAAACGACAGTACTCAGGAGACCCAGTACTTC.